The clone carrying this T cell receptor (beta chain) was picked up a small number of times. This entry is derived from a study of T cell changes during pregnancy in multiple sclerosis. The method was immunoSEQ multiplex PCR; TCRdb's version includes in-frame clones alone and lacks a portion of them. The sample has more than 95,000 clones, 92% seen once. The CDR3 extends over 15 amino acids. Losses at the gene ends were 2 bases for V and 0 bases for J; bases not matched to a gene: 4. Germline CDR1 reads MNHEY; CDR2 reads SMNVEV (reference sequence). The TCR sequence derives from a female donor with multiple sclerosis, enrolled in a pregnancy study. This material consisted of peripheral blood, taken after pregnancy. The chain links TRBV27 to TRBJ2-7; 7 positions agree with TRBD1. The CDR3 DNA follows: TGTGCCAGCAGTTTAGTCCCAGGGGGCTCCTACGAGCAGTACTTC. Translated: CASSLVPGGSYEQYF.